Following are 32 T cell receptor beta chains from one sample sequenced in a study of CD8 T cell repertoires and HIV-1 epitope variants. The antigens of these receptors remain unknown. Assay used: immunoSEQ multiplex PCR; TCRdb lists only in-frame clones, some missing. The sample carries 4,500 to 5,500 clones, 66% recorded once. The source material was cultured CD8+ T cells derived from PBMCs. The receptors stem from a male donor with HIV.

The chain recombines TRBV28 with TRBJ2-1; maybe TRBD2 (5 bases). The germline gives CDR1 MDHEN, CDR2 SYDVKM. Deletions cut 4 bases from V and 11 bases from J, with 9 bases between. The CDR3 contains 11 residues. The CDR3 reads CASSYLAKQFF. CDR3 sequence (DNA): TGTGCCAGCAGTTATTTAGCGAAGCAGTTCTTC. The variable domain in full, with the rest retrieved from reference TRBV28 and TRBJ2-1, is DVKVTQSSRYLVKRTGEKVFLECVQDMDHENMFWYRQDPGLGLRLIYFSYDVKMKEKGDIPEGYSVSREKKERFSLILESASTNQTSMYLCASSYLAKQFFGPGTRLTVL.

V gene TRBV30 combines with J gene TRBJ1-1, with D uncertain. The V and J ends lost 3 bases and 1 base respectively, with 9 bases between them. Germline assignment: CDR1 GTSNPN and CDR2 SVGIG (reference sequence). CDR3 length: 13 residues. The CDR3 nucleotides read TGTGCCTGGAGATTCTCCCAGAACACTGAAGCTTTCTTT. It specifies CAWRFSQNTEAFF.

This clone was detected once. V gene TRBV27 combines with J gene TRBJ1-5; D gene uncertain. CDR1 is MNHEY and CDR2 is SMNVEV in the germline V gene (reference sequence). This CDR3 spans 16 amino acids. Trimming took off 2 bases at V and 0 bases at J, with 11 bases between the two ends. The CDR3 here is CASSLRRADSNQPQHF. Here the CDR3 DNA reads TGTGCCAGCAGTTTAAGGAGGGCAGATAGCAATCAGCCCCAGCATTTT.

Details on this clone: At one end the junction does not follow the germline gene, possibly because of a read error. The chain recombines TRBV6-5 with TRBJ2-2; TRBD1 aligns across 7 bases. The CDR3 runs to 14 residues. The germline V gene has CDR1 MNHEY and CDR2 SVGAGI. CDR3 protein: CASTRTGNTGELFF. CDR3 bases: TGTGCTAGCACTCGGACAGGGAACACCGGGGAGCTGTTTTTT.

The CDR3 sequence is CASSYGLAGGSTSYNEQFF. The CDR3 nucleotides are TGTGCCAGCAGTTATGGACTAGCGGGGGGTTCCACTTCTTACAATGAGCAGTTCTTC. The rearrangement links TRBV28 to TRBJ2-1; TRBD2 aligns across 14 bases. The CDR3 is 19 residues long. Per the germline V gene, CDR1 is MDHEN and CDR2 is SYDVKM. The V gene end was trimmed by 4 bases and the J gene end by 4 bases; junction bases not matched to a gene: 12.

This clone turned up a few times. The chain combines TRBV19 with TRBJ2-2; maybe TRBD1 (5 bases). Germline V gene data show CDR1 as LNHDA and CDR2 as SQIVND (reference sequence). The CDR3 sequence is 12 residues long. Trimming left V 8 bases short and J 6 bases short, with 10 bases between. CDR3 sequence (DNA): TGTGCCAGTGGGTGGGGCCCCGGGGAGCTGTTTTTT. Protein product: CASGWGPGELFF. Using reference TRBV19 and TRBJ2-2 for the parts outside the CDR3, the full variable domain is DGGITQSPKYLFRKEGQNVTLSCEQNLNHDAMYWYRQDPGQGLRLIYYSQIVNDFQKGDIAEGYSVSREKKESFPLTVTSAQKNPTAFYLCASGWGPGELFFGEGSRLTVL.

The rearrangement joins TRBV5-4 to TRBJ2-7; D may correspond to TRBD1 or TRBD2 (6 bases each). Trimming took 7 bases from V and 6 from J, leaving 23 bases between them. The V gene's germline CDR1 is SGHNT and CDR2 YYREEE (reference sequence). This CDR3 region has 15 residues. CDR3 nucleotide sequence: TGTGCCAGCGAGACCGCAGGGGACTTGCCTCCCGAGCAGTACTTC. It translates to CASETAGDLPPEQYF. Complete variable domain (other parts from reference TRBV5-4 and TRBJ2-7): ETGVTQSPTHLIKTRGQQVTLRCSSQSGHNTVSWYQQALGQGPQFIFQYYREEENGRGNFPPRFSGLQFPNYSSELNVNALELDDSALYLCASETAGDLPPEQYFGPGTRLTVT.

This clone was seen once. The chain recombines TRBV29-1 with TRBJ1-4; TRBD1 agrees at 10 bases. Trimming took 4 bases from V and 8 from J; bases not matched to a gene: 1. Germline-derived CDR1 and CDR2 are SQVTM and ANQGSEA. The CDR3 is 12 amino acids. The CDR3 DNA follows: TGCAGCGTTGCGGACAGGGGGGAAAAACTGTTTTTT. This codes for CSVADRGEKLFF. Filled out from reference TRBV29-1 and TRBJ1-4, the complete variable domain reads SAVISQKPSRDICQRGTSLTIQCQVDSQVTMMFWYRQQPGQSLTLIATANQGSEATYESGFVIDKFPISRPNLTFSTLTVSNMSPEDSSIYLCSVADRGEKLFFGSGTQLSVL.

V and J are TRBV5-6 and TRBJ2-3, with D maybe TRBD1 (6 bases). The V end was cut by 4 bases, the J end by 2 bases, with 14 bases between. The CDR3 loop spans 15 amino acids. Germline CDR1 SGHDT, CDR2 YYEEEE. DNA for the CDR3: TGTGCCAGCAGCCCAACCCGGGACAACACAGATACGCAGTATTTT. This encodes CASSPTRDNTDTQYF.

The CDR3 sequence is CASSRTPEGNEQYF. In nucleotides, the CDR3 is TGCGCCAGCAGCCGCACCCCGGAGGGTAACGAGCAGTACTTC. The chain recombines TRBV5-1 with TRBJ2-7, with D maybe TRBD2 (6 bases). V was shortened by 4 bases and J by 5 bases, with 16 bases between the two germline ends. The CDR3 covers 14 residues. Per germline, CDR1 SGHRS and CDR2 YFSETQ.

This chain links TRBV11-3 with TRBJ2-7; 10 bases line up with TRBD2. This CDR3 has 17 residues. Trimming cost V 1 base and J 3 bases; bases outside gene matches: 9. The germline gives CDR1 SGHNT, CDR2 YENEEA. CDR3 region: CASSLGLAGRTDYEQYF. CDR3 nucleotide sequence: TGTGCCAGCAGCTTAGGACTAGCGGGCCGCACTGACTACGAGCAGTACTTC.

The chain is built from TRBV6-5 and TRBJ1-5; the D is unclear. This CDR3 has 14 amino acids. Trimming pared 2 bases from V and 8 bases from J, leaving 13 bases between. Per the germline V gene, CDR1 is MNHEY and CDR2 is SVGAGI. CDR3: CASSYSSPLEPQHF. In nucleotides, the CDR3 is TGTGCCAGCAGTTACAGCTCGCCCCTCGAGCCCCAGCATTTT.

The chain joins TRBV27 to TRBJ2-7; D uncertain. Trimming pared 4 bases from V and 3 bases from J, leaving 19 bases between. The CDR3 is 16 residues long. In germline, CDR1 is MNHEY, CDR2 SMNVEV (reference sequence). This chain's CDR3 is CASSSLLSGIVYEQYF. The DNA for the CDR3 is TGTGCCAGCAGTTCTCTCCTTTCTGGGATCGTCTACGAGCAGTACTTC.

V gene TRBV7-9 combines with J gene TRBJ1-1; weak D call: TRBD1 (6 bases). CDR3 length equals 14 residues. Trimming took 5 bases from V and 5 from J, leaving 15 bases between them. The germline gives CDR1 SEHNR, CDR2 FQNEAQ (reference sequence). CDR3 DNA sequence: TGTGCCAGCAGCCCTTCACAGGGATGGACTGAAGCTTTCTTT. It encodes CASSPSQGWTEAFF. Combining the CDR3 with reference TRBV7-9 and TRBJ1-1 gives the whole variable domain DTGVSQNPRHKITKRGQNVTFRCDPISEHNRLYWYRQTLGQGPEFLTYFQNEAQLEKSRLLSDRFSAERPKGSFSTLEIQRTEQGDSAMYLCASSPSQGWTEAFFGQGTRLTVV.

The chain joins TRBV11-2 to TRBJ2-5, with D maybe TRBD2 (5 bases). Germline values: CDR1 SGHAT, CDR2 FQNNGV. Trimming removed 4 bases from V and 2 bases from J, with 11 bases in between. This CDR3 region has 14 residues. CDR3: CASSYGRTQETQYF. CDR3 DNA: TGTGCCAGCAGCTACGGACGGACTCAAGAGACCCAGTACTTC. Complete variable domain (other parts from reference TRBV11-2 and TRBJ2-5): EAGVAQSPRYKIIEKRQSVAFWCNPISGHATLYWYQQILGQGPKLLIQFQNNGVVDDSQLPKDRFSAERLKGVDSTLKIQPAKLEDSAVYLCASSYGRTQETQYFGPGTRLLVL.

This CDR3 is CAISQGFNEQFF. DNA of the CDR3: TGTGCCATTTCACAGGGGTTCAATGAGCAGTTCTTC. This chain joins TRBV10-3 and TRBJ2-1; 7 bases map to TRBD1. The junction had 5 bases not matched to a gene; V was cut back by 9 bases and J by 6 bases. The CDR3 contains 12 residues. Germline CDR1 is ENHRY and CDR2 is SYGVKD.

Only a few counts were recorded for this clone. The chain recombines TRBV10-3 with TRBJ2-7; D gene uncertain. This CDR3 comprises 14 residues. V was trimmed by 0 bases and J by 2 bases, leaving 8 bases between them. CDR1 and CDR2 (germline): ENHRY, SYGVKD. This CDR3 reads CAISESSRTYEQYF. The CDR3 region has the DNA TGTGCCATCAGTGAGTCGTCCAGGACCTACGAGCAGTACTTC.

The gene calls are TRBV5-4 and TRBJ1-1; D might be TRBD1 (6 bases). V was cut by 4 bases and J by 5 bases, with 15 bases left in between. In germline, CDR1 is SGHNT, CDR2 YYREEE (reference sequence). This CDR3 spans 14 amino acids. CDR3 loop: CASSPLTGGTEAFF. CDR3 nucleotides: TGTGCCAGCAGCCCCCTGACAGGCGGGACTGAAGCTTTCTTT.

V usage is TRBV27 and J usage is TRBJ2-7; the match to TRBD2 covers 9 bases. This CDR3 is 13 amino acids long. Unmatched junction bases numbered 5, after V lost 4 bases and J lost 7 bases. Germline V gene data show CDR1 as MNHEY and CDR2 as SMNVEV (reference sequence). The CDR3 region has the DNA TGTGCCAGCAGTTGGGCGGGAGGGCCTGAGCAGTACTTC. This gives the protein CASSWAGGPEQYF.

The rearrangement links TRBV4-3 to TRBJ2-2; the match to TRBD2 covers 7 bases. This CDR3 has 16 residues. Germline V gene data show CDR1 as LGHNA and CDR2 as YSLEER. Losses at the gene ends were 4 bases for V and 7 bases for J; bases not matched to a gene: 12. CDR3 sequence (DNA): TGCGCCAGCAGCCGTGGGAGGGTTTCTGCGAGCGGGGAGCTGTTTTTT. It yields the protein CASSRGRVSASGELFF.

The chain is built from TRBV21-1 and TRBJ1-6. TRBV21-1 counts as a pseudogene. The CDR3 is made up of 19 amino acids. The CDR3 loop reads CASSKEGKRPCSYNSPLHF. CDR3 nucleotide sequence: TGTGCCAGCAGCAAAGAAGGTAAAAGACCCTGCTCCTATAATTCACCCCTCCACTTT.

This clone has only one observation. This sequence joins TRBV28 and TRBJ2-1, with 16 bases aligning to TRBD2. Germline CDR1 reads MDHEN; CDR2 reads SYDVKM. The CDR3 has 20 residues. J lost 2 bases, V lost 5 bases, and 12 bases had no gene match. The CDR3 coding sequence is TGTGCCAGCAGTCTCCTCGCCGGGACTAGCGGGAGGGGGGCCTACAATGAGCAGTTCTTC. This codes for CASSLLAGTSGRGAYNEQFF.

J is TRBJ1-2 and V is TRBV5-4; D is ambiguous. With 2 bases removed from V and 6 bases from J, the gap between germline ends came to 17 bases. Germline-derived CDR1 and CDR2 are SGHNT and YYREEE (reference sequence). This CDR3 comprises 15 residues. The chain's CDR3 is CASSFPGRNPNGYTF. In DNA, the CDR3 is TGTGCCAGCAGCTTCCCGGGCCGCAACCCCAATGGCTACACCTTC.

CDR3: CASSQEMNTEAFF. The CDR3 DNA follows: TGTGCCAGCAGCCAAGAGATGAACACTGAAGCTTTCTTT. This chain joins TRBV7-9 and TRBJ1-1; unclear D gene. The CDR3 totals 13 residues. The germline V gene encodes CDR1 SEHNR and CDR2 FQNEAQ (reference sequence). Trimming removed 5 bases from V and 0 bases from J, with 7 bases in between.

The chain is built from TRBV7-3 and TRBJ2-2; D not certain. The length of the CDR3 is 12 residues. V lost 5 bases and J lost 5, with 6 bases in between. Germline assignment: CDR1 SGHTA and CDR2 FQGTGA. In DNA, the CDR3 is TGTGCCAGCAGCCCGGCAACCGGGGAGCTGTTTTTT. Translated: CASSPATGELFF.

A few counts support this clone. J is TRBJ2-1 and V is TRBV27, with 9 bases lining up with TRBD2. CDR1 and CDR2 (germline): MNHEY, SMNVEV (reference sequence). The CDR3 has 17 residues. Losses at the gene ends were 5 bases for V and 0 bases for J; bases not matched to a gene: 8. For the CDR3, the DNA is TGTGCCAGCAGTCCTACGACTAGCGGCTACTCCTACAATGAGCAGTTCTTC. Protein product: CASSPTTSGYSYNEQFF.

This clone appeared once. The rearrangement links TRBV6-9 to TRBJ2-3; 11 bases are a match to TRBD1. Per germline, CDR1 MNHGY and CDR2 SVAAGI. V lost 6 bases to trimming and J lost 5 bases; unmatched junction nucleotides: 10. The CDR3 extends over 16 amino acids. The CDR3 DNA reads as TGTGCCAGCAGGGACTCGGACAGGGGGCAGGGAGATACGCAGTATTTT. It encodes CASRDSDRGQGDTQYF.

The V gene is TRBV27, the J gene TRBJ2-1; possibly TRBD2 for D (6 bases). CDR3 length: 13 residues. CDR1 MNHEY and CDR2 SMNVEV come from the germline V gene (reference sequence). Trimming took 4 bases from V and 4 from J, leaving 8 bases between them. CDR3 nucleotides: TGTGCCAGCAGTTGGGGGGAGTACAATGAGCAGTTCTTC. This translates into CASSWGEYNEQFF.

This clone was counted only a few times. The chain couples TRBV7-9 to TRBJ1-4; D gene uncertain. The V end was cut by 3 bases, the J end by 0 bases, with 8 bases between. Germline V gives CDR1 SEHNR, CDR2 FQNEAQ (reference sequence). This CDR3 contains 15 residues. The CDR3 sequence: CASSFGPATNEKLFF. For the CDR3, the DNA is TGTGCCAGCAGCTTTGGGCCAGCAACTAATGAAAAACTGTTTTTT.

In this sample, this clone is hyperexpanded. V and J are TRBV7-2 and TRBJ2-7; 7 bases match TRBD1. The CDR3 sequence is 14 residues long. Germline CDR1 reads SGHTA; CDR2 reads FQGNSA. V was pared by 3 bases and J by 7 bases, with 9 bases of the junction left unmatched. The CDR3 loop is CASSLGQYLREQYF. The DNA for the CDR3 is TGTGCCAGCAGCTTGGGACAGTACCTTCGTGAGCAGTACTTC.

The chain employs TRBV27 and TRBJ2-5; D may be TRBD2 (6 bases). Trimming took 7 bases from V and 1 from J, leaving 10 bases between them. This CDR3 spans 13 amino acids. Germline V lookup: CDR1 MNHEY, CDR2 SMNVEV (reference sequence). The CDR3 nucleotides read TGTGCCAGCAAGGGAGGCCTCCAAGAGACCCAGTACTTC. Amino acid sequence: CASKGGLQETQYF.

Only a few counts were recorded for this clone. One junction end disagrees with the germline gene, perhaps due to a read error. The gene calls are TRBV6-1 and TRBJ1-6; possibly TRBD1 for D (6 bases). Germline-derived CDR1 and CDR2 are MNHNS and SASEGT. The CDR3 has 14 residues. In DNA form, the CDR3 reads TGTGCCAGCGGTGAGACAGGTATCGACTCACCCCTCCACTTT. Its translation is CASGETGIDSPLHF.